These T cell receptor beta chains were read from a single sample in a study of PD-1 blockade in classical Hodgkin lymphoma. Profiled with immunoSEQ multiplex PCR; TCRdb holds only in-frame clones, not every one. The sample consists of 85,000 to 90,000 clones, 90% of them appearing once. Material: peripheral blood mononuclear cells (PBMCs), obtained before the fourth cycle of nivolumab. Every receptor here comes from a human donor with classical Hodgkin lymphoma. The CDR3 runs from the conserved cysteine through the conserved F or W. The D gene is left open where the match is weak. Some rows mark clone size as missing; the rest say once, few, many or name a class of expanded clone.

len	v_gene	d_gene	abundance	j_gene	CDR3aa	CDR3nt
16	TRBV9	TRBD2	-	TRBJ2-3	CASSVDTGGHTDTQYF	TGTGCCAGCAGCGTAGATACGGGGGGGCACACAGATACGCAGTATTTT
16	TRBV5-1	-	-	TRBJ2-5	CASSLWLQGSGETQYF	TGCGCCAGCAGCTTGTGGCTGCAGGGGTCAGGGGAGACCCAGTACTTC
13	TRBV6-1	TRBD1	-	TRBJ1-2	CASRDRGGYGYTF	TGTGCCAGCAGGGACAGGGGCGGCTATGGCTACACCTTC
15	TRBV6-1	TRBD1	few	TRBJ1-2	CASGGARDRESGYTF	TGTGCCAGCGGCGGGGCGAGGGACAGGGAAAGTGGCTACACCTTC
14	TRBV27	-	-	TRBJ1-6	CASSYTRGNSPLHF	TGTGCCAGCAGTTATACACGGGGGAATTCACCCCTCCACTTT
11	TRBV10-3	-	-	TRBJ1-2	CAIISGEGYTF	TGTGCCATCATATCGGGGGAGGGCTACACCTTC
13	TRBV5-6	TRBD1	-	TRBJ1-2	CASRPGQYYGYTF	TGTGCCAGCAGGCCGGGACAGTACTATGGCTACACCTTC
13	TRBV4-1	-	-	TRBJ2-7	CASSQGTDLQQYF	TGCGCCAGCAGCCAAGGGACGGACTTACAGCAGTACTTC
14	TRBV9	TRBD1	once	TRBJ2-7	CASSVGQGAYEQYF	TGTGCCAGCAGCGTAGGACAGGGCGCCTACGAGCAGTACTTC
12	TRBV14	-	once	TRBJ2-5	CASSQYQETQYF	TGTGCCAGCAGCCAATACCAAGAGACCCAGTACTTC
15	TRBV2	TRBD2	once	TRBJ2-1	CASRGLAGGFGEQFF	TGTGCCAGCAGGGGACTAGCGGGGGGCTTTGGCGAGCAGTTCTTC
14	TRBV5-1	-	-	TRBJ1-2	CASRTTTNDYGYTF	TGCGCCAGCAGAACGACAACCAACGACTATGGCTACACCTTC
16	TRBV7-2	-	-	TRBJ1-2	CASSLVGGGGAYGYTF	TGTGCCAGCAGCTTAGTCGGTGGTGGGGGGGCCTATGGCTACACCTTC
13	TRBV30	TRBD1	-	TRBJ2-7	CAWSWDSSYEQYF	TGTGCCTGGAGTTGGGACAGCTCCTACGAGCAGTACTTC
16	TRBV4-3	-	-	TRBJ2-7	CASSQDTGRPSYEQYF	TGCGCCAGCAGCCAAGATACAGGTAGACCCTCCTACGAGCAGTACTTC
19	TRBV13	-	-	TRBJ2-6	CASSLRRGDSRSGANVLTF	TGTGCCAGCAGCTTAAGAAGGGGGGACAGCCGCTCTGGGGCCAACGTCCTGACTTTC
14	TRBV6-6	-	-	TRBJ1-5	CATKQENQNQPQHF	TGTGCCACGAAACAGGAGAACCAAAATCAGCCCCAGCATTTT
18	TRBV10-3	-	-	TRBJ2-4	CAPQGEASKTLAKNIQYF	TGTGCCCCTCAAGGGGAGGCGTCTAAGACTCTAGCCAAAAACATTCAGTACTTC
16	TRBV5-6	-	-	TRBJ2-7	CASSLVQTWGISEQYF	TGTGCCAGCAGCTTGGTACAGACGTGGGGTATCAGCGAGCAGTACTTC
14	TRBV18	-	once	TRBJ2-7	CASSPVDLTYEQYF	TGTGCCAGCTCACCGGTAGACCTCACCTACGAGCAGTACTTC
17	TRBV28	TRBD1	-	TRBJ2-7	CASSLRYRGRLYYEQYF	TGTGCCAGCAGTTTACGTTACAGGGGGCGTTTGTACTACGAGCAGTACTTC
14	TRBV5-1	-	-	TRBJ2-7	CASSVAGVSYEQYF	TGCGCCAGCAGCGTGGCAGGGGTCTCCTACGAGCAGTACTTC
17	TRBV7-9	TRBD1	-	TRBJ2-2	CASSLWSGTGDTGELFF	TGTGCCAGCAGCTTATGGTCGGGGACAGGGGATACCGGGGAGCTGTTTTTT
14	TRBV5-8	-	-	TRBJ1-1	CASIPWGGHTEAFF	TGTGCCAGCATACCCTGGGGGGGCCACACTGAAGCTTTCTTT
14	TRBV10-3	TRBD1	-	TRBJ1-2	CAISRDREGYGYTF	TGTGCCATCAGCCGGGACAGGGAGGGCTATGGCTACACCTTC
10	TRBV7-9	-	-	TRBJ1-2	CASSEYGYTF	TGTGCCAGCAGCGAATATGGCTACACCTTC
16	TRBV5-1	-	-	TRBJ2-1	CASSWRGRGAYNEQFF	TGCGCCAGCAGCTGGCGAGGACGGGGGGCTTACAATGAGCAGTTCTTC
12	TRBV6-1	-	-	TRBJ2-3	CASSELGDTQYF	TGTGCCAGCAGTGAACTAGGAGATACGCAGTATTTT
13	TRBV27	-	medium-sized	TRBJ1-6	CASSSPGNSPLHF	TGTGCCAGCAGTTCCCCAGGGAACTCACCCCTCCACTTT
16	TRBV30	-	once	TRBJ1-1	CAWSVGWNRMNTEAFF	TGTGCCTGGAGTGTAGGTTGGAATCGCATGAACACTGAAGCTTTCTTT
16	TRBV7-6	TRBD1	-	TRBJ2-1	CASSSGTGENYGEQFF	TGTGCCAGCAGCTCGGGGACAGGGGAAAACTACGGTGAGCAGTTCTTC
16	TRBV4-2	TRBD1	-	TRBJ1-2	CASSTAPGQLLYGYTF	TGTGCCAGCAGCACGGCCCCGGGACAGCTCCTCTATGGCTACACCTTC
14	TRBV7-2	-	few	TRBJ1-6	CASSLSGGNSPLHF	TGTGCCAGCAGCTTATCTGGGGGGAATTCACCCCTCCACTTT